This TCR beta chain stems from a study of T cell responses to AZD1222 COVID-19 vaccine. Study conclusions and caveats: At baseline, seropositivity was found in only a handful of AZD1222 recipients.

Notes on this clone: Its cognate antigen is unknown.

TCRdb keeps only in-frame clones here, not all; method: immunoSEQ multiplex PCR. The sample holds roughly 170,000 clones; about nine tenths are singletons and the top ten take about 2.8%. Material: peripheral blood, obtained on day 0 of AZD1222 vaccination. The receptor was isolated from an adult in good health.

CDR3 in DNA: TGTGCCAGTGGGACGGTCAACTTGGGCTACACCTTC. It specifies CASGTVNLGYTF. J is TRBJ1-2 and V is TRBV19, with D tentatively TRBD1 (5 bases). Trimming stripped 8 bases from V and 8 bases from J, with 15 bases between. The CDR3 extends over 12 amino acids. From germline, CDR1 is LNHDA and CDR2 SQIVND (reference sequence).